These 3 T cell receptor beta chains were sequenced from one sample in a study of radiotherapy plus CTLA-4 blockade in lung cancer. Assay: immunoSEQ multiplex PCR; the TCRdb copy retains only in-frame clones and omits some. The table records tens of thousands of clones, around 80% of them present only once. The specimen was peripheral blood, collected from a patient treated with radiotherapy plus ipilimumab. Source of these receptors: a human donor with non-small cell lung cancer that progressed on radiotherapy plus ipilimumab.

V is TRBV5-1 and J is TRBJ2-7; TRBD2 matches at 9 bases. After removal of 2 bases from V and 3 bases from J, the junction contained 6 bases not matched to a gene. Germline CDR1 SGHRS, CDR2 YFSETQ. CDR3 length: 15 residues. The CDR3 DNA reads as TGCGCCAGCAGCTTCCTAGCGGGAAGCGACTACGAGCAGTACTTC. As protein: CASSFLAGSDYEQYF.

Here the CDR3 DNA reads TGTGCCTGCGGAGAAAATAGCAATCAGCCCCAGCATTTT. This encodes CACGENSNQPQHF. The V gene is TRBV30, the J gene TRBJ1-5, with D hard to call. The V gene lost 6 bases and the J gene lost 0 bases, with 9 bases spanning the gap. The CDR3 covers 13 residues. The germline V gene encodes CDR1 GTSNPN and CDR2 SVGIG (reference sequence).

This chain links TRBV28 with TRBJ1-5, with D maybe TRBD1 (5 bases). Per germline, CDR1 MDHEN and CDR2 SYDVKM. The CDR3 is 16 residues long. With 6 bases removed from V and 1 base from J, the gap between germline ends came to 16 bases. For the CDR3, the DNA is TGTGCCAGCAGCCCCCACCTGGGGGACAGCAATCAGCCCCAGCATTTT. It codes for CASSPHLGDSNQPQHF.